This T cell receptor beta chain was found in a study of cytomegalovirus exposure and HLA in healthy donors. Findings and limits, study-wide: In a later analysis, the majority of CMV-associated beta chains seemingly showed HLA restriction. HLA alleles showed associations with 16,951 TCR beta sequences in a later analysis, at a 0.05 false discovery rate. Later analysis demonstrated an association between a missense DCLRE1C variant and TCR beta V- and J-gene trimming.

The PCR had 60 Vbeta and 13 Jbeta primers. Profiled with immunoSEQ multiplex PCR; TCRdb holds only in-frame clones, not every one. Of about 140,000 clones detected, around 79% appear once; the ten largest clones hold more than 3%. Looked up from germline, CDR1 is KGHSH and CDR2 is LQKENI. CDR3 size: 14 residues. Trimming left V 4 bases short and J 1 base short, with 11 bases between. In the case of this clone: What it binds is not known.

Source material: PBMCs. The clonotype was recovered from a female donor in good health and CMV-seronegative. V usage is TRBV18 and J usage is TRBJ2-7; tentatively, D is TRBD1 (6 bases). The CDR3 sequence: CASSRSGVSYEQYF. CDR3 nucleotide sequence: TGTGCCAGCTCACGCTCAGGGGTATCCTACGAGCAGTACTTC. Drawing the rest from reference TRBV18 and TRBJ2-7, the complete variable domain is NAGVMQNPRHLVRRRGQEARLRCSPMKGHSHVYWYRQLPEEGLKFMVYLQKENIIDESGMPKERFSAEFPKEGPSILRIQQVVRGDSAAYFCASSRSGVSYEQYFGPGTRLTVT.